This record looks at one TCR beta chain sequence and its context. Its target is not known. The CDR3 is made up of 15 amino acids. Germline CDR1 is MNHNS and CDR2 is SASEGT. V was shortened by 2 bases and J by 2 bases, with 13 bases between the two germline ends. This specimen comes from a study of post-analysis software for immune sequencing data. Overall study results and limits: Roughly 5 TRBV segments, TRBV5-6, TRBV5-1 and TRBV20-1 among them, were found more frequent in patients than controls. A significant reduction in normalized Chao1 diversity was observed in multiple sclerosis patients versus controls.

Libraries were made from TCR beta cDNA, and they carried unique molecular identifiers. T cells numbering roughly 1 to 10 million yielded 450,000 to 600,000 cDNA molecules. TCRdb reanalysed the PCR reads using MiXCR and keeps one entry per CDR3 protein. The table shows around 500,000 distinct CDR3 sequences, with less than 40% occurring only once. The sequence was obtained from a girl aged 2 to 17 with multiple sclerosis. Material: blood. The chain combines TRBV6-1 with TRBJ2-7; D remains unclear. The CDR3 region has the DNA TGTGCCAGCAGTGAATCCGGGCAGTTTACCTACGAGCAGTACTTC. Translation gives CASSESGQFTYEQYF.